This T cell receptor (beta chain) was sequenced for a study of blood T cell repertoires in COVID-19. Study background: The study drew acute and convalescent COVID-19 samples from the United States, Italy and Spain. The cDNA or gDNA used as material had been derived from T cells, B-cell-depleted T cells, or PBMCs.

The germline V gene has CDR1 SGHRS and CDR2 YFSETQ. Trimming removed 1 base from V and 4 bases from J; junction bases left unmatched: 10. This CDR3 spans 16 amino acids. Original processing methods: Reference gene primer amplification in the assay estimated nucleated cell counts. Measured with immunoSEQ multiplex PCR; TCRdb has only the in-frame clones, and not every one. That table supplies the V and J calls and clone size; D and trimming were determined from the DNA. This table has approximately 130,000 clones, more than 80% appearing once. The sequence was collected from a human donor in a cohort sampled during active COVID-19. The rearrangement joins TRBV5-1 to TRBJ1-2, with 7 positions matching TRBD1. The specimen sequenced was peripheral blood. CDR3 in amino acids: CASSLILGGQSYGYTF. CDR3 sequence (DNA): TGCGCCAGCAGCTTGATTTTAGGGGGACAGAGCTATGGCTACACCTTC.